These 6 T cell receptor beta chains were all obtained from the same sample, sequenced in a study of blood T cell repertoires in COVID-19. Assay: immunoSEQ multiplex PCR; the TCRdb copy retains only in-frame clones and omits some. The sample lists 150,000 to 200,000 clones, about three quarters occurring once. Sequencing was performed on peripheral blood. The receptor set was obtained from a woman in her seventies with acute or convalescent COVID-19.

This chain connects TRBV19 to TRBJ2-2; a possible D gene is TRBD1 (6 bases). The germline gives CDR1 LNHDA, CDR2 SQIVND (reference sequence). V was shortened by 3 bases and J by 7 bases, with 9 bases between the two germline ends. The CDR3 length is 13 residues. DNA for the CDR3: TGTGCCAGTAGTATTACAGGGTTCGGGGAGCTGTTTTTT. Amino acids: CASSITGFGELFF. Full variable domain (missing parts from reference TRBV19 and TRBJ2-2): DGGITQSPKYLFRKEGQNVTLSCEQNLNHDAMYWYRQDPGQGLRLIYYSQIVNDFQKGDIAEGYSVSREKKESFPLTVTSAQKNPTAFYLCASSITGFGELFFGEGSRLTVL.

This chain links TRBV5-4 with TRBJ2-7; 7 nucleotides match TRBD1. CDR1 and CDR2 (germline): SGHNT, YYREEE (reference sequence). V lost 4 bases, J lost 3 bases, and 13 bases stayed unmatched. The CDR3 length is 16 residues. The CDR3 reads CASSQEQGLGIYEQYF. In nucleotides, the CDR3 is TGTGCCAGCAGCCAGGAACAGGGGTTAGGTATCTACGAGCAGTACTTC.

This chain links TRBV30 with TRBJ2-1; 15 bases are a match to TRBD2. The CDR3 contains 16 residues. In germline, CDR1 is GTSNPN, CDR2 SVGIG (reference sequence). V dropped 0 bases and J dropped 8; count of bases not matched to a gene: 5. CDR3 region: CAWSVPGLAGGDEQFF. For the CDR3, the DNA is TGTGCCTGGAGTGTGCCGGGACTAGCGGGAGGCGATGAGCAGTTCTTC.

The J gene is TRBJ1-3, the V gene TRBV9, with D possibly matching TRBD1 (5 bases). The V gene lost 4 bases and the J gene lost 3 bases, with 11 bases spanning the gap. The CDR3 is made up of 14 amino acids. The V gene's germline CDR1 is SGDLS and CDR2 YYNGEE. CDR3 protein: CASSLQGGGNTIYF. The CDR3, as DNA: TGTGCCAGCAGCCTCCAGGGCGGTGGAAACACCATATATTTT.

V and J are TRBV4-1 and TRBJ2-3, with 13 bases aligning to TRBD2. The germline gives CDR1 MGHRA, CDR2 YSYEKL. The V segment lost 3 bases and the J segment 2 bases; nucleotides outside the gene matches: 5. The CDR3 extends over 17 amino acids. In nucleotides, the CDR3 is TGCGCCAGCAGCCAGCCGACTAGCGGGAGGATCACAGATACGCAGTATTTT. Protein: CASSQPTSGRITDTQYF.

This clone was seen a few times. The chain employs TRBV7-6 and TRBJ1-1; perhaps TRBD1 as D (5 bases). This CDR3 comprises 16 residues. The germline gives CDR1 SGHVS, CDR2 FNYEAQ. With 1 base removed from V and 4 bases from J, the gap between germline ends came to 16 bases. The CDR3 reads CASSLGRMVRGTEAFF. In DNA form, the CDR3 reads TGTGCCAGCAGCTTAGGGCGGATGGTAAGGGGCACTGAAGCTTTCTTT. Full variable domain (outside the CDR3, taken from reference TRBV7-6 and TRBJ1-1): GAGVSQSPRYKVTKRGQDVALRCDPISGHVSLYWYRQALGQGPEFLTYFNYEAQQDKSGLPNDRFSAERPEGSISTLTIQRTEQRDSAMYRCASSLGRMVRGTEAFFGQGTRLTVV.